This T cell receptor beta chain was captured in a study of breast tumors, draining lymph nodes, adjacent tissues. Using its own MiXCR run on the multiplex PCR reads, TCRdb lists one record per CDR3 protein. The sample includes more than 85,000 distinct CDR3 sequences, approximately 22% seen only once; the top ten take more than 0.9%. This clonotype occurred a few times. Its specificity is not known. A much larger clone lies one base from this, so it may be a read error. The study, taken as a whole, reports: Tumor T cell lymph node origin was a supported hypothesis, not proven. Tumor repertoires ranked between lymph nodes and nontumor tissue in diversity, with V and J gene preferences. Data fit most tumor T cells coming from lymph node, expanding in tumor. Luminal-like breast cancer showed significantly greater tumor-nontumor repertoire similarity than basal-like breast cancer did.

Axillary draining lymph nodes of breast cancer patients supplied the node samples. CDR1 and CDR2 (germline): LGHNA, YNFKEQ. The CDR3 is 15 residues long. V was clipped by 3 bases and J by 5 bases, with 11 bases between them. This rearrangement joins TRBV4-2 to TRBJ1-6; D might be TRBD1 (5 bases). This TCR was sampled from a female donor with breast cancer. Some clones in this sample may be carry-over from other donors' samples. The sequenced sample consisted of axillary lymph node tissue. In DNA form, the CDR3 reads TGTGCCAGCAGCCAGGGGGGACGGGATAATTCACCCCTCCACTTT. Translated, it gives CASSQGGRDNSPLHF.